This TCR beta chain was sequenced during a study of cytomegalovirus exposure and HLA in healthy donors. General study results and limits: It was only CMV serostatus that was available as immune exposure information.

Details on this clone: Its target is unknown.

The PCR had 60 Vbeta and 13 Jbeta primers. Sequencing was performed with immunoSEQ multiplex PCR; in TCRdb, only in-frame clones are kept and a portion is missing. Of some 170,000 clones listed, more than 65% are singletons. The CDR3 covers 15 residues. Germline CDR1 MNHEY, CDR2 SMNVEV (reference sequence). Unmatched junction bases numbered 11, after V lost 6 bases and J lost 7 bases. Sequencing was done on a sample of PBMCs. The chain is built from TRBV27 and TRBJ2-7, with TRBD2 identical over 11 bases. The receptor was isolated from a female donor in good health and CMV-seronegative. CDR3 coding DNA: TGTGCCAGCAGAACAACTAGCGGGAGATATGGAGAGCAGTACTTC. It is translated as CASRTTSGRYGEQYF.